Each of the 32 T cell receptor beta chains below was sequenced from the same sample in a study of cytomegalovirus exposure and HLA in healthy donors. Clones were read by immunoSEQ multiplex PCR, and TCRdb kept only the in-frame ones, dropping some. Of tens of thousands of clones in the sample, roughly 90% were seen once. The material sequenced was PBMCs. These receptors all come from a man between 18 and 35 years old in good health and CMV-seronegative.

The gene calls are TRBV27 and TRBJ1-1, with D possibly matching TRBD1 (5 bases). CDR1 and CDR2 from the germline V gene are MNHEY and SMNVEV (reference sequence). This CDR3 has 13 amino acids. Trimming cost V 3 bases and J 3 bases, with 8 bases left between them. CDR3 nucleotide sequence: TGTGCCAGCAGTTTTGGGGCGGACACTGAAGCTTTCTTT. It codes for CASSFGADTEAFF.

This clone appeared once. The V and J genes are TRBV10-3 and TRBJ2-5, with D possibly TRBD2 on 5 matching bases. CDR1 is ENHRY and CDR2 is SYGVKD in the germline V gene. V was trimmed by 2 bases and J by 2 bases, leaving 15 bases between them. There are 16 residues in the CDR3. This CDR3 reads CAISEGRGFGQETQYF. Written as DNA, the CDR3 is TGTGCCATCAGTGAGGGAAGAGGGTTTGGACAAGAGACCCAGTACTTC.

The V and J genes are TRBV19 and TRBJ2-5; 9 nucleotides agree with TRBD2. Looked up from germline, CDR1 is LNHDA and CDR2 is SQIVND (reference sequence). The CDR3 sequence is 16 residues long. The V gene end was trimmed by 3 bases and the J gene end by 3 bases; junction bases not matched to a gene: 8. The CDR3 region has the DNA TGTGCCAGTAGTATGACCCCGGGACTAGCAAAAGAGACCCAGTACTTC. Translated: CASSMTPGLAKETQYF.

This sequence joins TRBV28 and TRBJ2-1; 13 bases match TRBD2. Germline CDR1 is MDHEN and CDR2 is SYDVKM. This CDR3 has 16 residues. V shed 7 bases, J shed 10 bases, and the junction held 13 bases outside the gene matches. The CDR3 DNA reads TGTGCCAGCAAATTAGGACTAGCGGGAGTCCAGGTCGAGCAGTTCTTC. This codes for CASKLGLAGVQVEQFF. Full variable domain (remainder filled in from reference TRBV28 and TRBJ2-1): DVKVTQSSRYLVKRTGEKVFLECVQDMDHENMFWYRQDPGLGLRLIYFSYDVKMKEKGDIPEGYSVSREKKERFSLILESASTNQTSMYLCASKLGLAGVQVEQFFGPGTRLTVL.

The chain couples TRBV9 to TRBJ1-1; D not certain. CDR1 SGDLS and CDR2 YYNGEE come from the germline V gene. Trimming cost V 3 bases and J 0 bases, with 12 bases left between them. CDR3 size: 15 residues. CDR3 coding DNA: TGTGCCAGCAGCGCTCACAGCAAGTTGAACACTGAAGCTTTCTTT. Protein product: CASSAHSKLNTEAFF.

This clone has only a few counts. The V and J genes are TRBV14 and TRBJ1-2; 9 bases map to TRBD1. With 1 base clipped from V and 8 bases from J, the junction kept 5 bases outside the gene matches. The CDR3 consists of 14 residues. Looked up from germline, CDR1 is SGHDN and CDR2 is FVKESK. CDR3 loop: CASSQGDRAGGYTF. DNA for the CDR3: TGTGCCAGCAGCCAAGGGGACAGGGCTGGAGGCTACACCTTC.

The chain is built from TRBV11-2 and TRBJ2-6; D ambiguous. Trimming removed 0 bases from V and 0 bases from J, with 3 bases in between. In germline, CDR1 is SGHAT, CDR2 FQNNGV. This CDR3 has 15 residues. In DNA form, the CDR3 reads TGTGCCAGCAGCTTAGAAGCCTCTGGGGCCAACGTCCTGACTTTC. This encodes CASSLEASGANVLTF.

In its sample, this clone was seen once. J is TRBJ1-1 and V is TRBV30, with D perhaps matching TRBD1 (5 bases). V lost 1 base and J 8 bases, leaving 14 bases between the germline ends. This CDR3 is built from 13 residues. The germline gives CDR1 GTSNPN, CDR2 SVGIG (reference sequence). The CDR3 nucleotides are TGTGCCTGGAGTGGGGGCCCAAACCAGGAAGCTTTCTTT. Residues: CAWSGGPNQEAFF.

The chain joins TRBV6-5 to TRBJ1-2; D is undetermined. CDR1 and CDR2 from the germline V gene are MNHEY and SVGAGI. The CDR3 has 14 residues. Deletions cut 7 bases from V and 3 bases from J, with 15 bases between. The CDR3: CASKLGNHHYGYTF. The DNA for the CDR3 is TGTGCCAGCAAACTCGGTAATCATCACTATGGCTACACCTTC.

The rearrangement links TRBV19 to TRBJ2-3; 9 bases map to TRBD2. V was clipped by 10 bases and J by 6 bases; unmatched bases: 8. The CDR3 spans 13 residues. Looked up from germline, CDR1 is LNHDA and CDR2 is SQIVND (reference sequence). CDR3 nucleotides: TGTGCCACCGCCCGCGGGGGGGTGGATACGCAGTATTTT. It codes for CATARGGVDTQYF.

The V gene is TRBV28, the J gene TRBJ1-1; 9 bases are shared with TRBD1. V dropped 5 bases and J dropped 3; count of bases not matched to a gene: 7. The CDR3 spans 15 residues. Germline CDR1 MDHEN, CDR2 SYDVKM. The CDR3 DNA reads TGTGCCAGCAGTGGGGGGACAGGGTGGCACACTGAAGCTTTCTTT. Translated: CASSGGTGWHTEAFF.

The V call is TRBV5-1, the J call TRBJ1-3, with a possible D match to TRBD1 (6 bases). CDR1 is SGHRS, CDR2 YFSETQ, per germline. The CDR3 sequence is 15 residues long. The germline V and J ends were trimmed by 0 bases and 1 base, with 8 bases remaining between them. The CDR3 coding sequence is TGCGCCAGCAGCTTGGATACAGGGTCTGGAAACACCATATATTTT. The encoded protein is CASSLDTGSGNTIYF. The entire variable domain, with the rest obtained from reference TRBV5-1 and TRBJ1-3, is as follows: KAGVTQTPRYLIKTRGQQVTLSCSPISGHRSVSWYQQTPGQGLQFLFEYFSETQRNKGNFPGRFSGRQFSNSRSEMNVSTLELGDSALYLCASSLDTGSGNTIYFGEGSWLTVV.

This chain uses TRBV15 with TRBJ1-1; maybe TRBD1 (5 bases). The ends were cut back, 0 bases at V and 2 bases at J, with 13 bases in the middle. The CDR3 has 16 amino acids. Germline V gene lookup returns CDR1 LNHNV and CDR2 YYDKDF (reference sequence). This chain's CDR3 is CATSRDQGRGNTEAFF. The CDR3 DNA reads TGTGCCACCAGCAGAGACCAGGGTAGAGGTAACACTGAAGCTTTCTTT.

The V and J genes are TRBV5-4 and TRBJ2-5; 7 bases agree with TRBD2. The CDR3 covers 15 residues. Germline loops: CDR1 SGHNT, CDR2 YYREEE (reference sequence). V shed 3 bases, J shed 3 bases, and the junction held 8 bases outside the gene matches. The CDR3 bases are TGTGCCAGCAGCTCGGTCGGGACTACCGAAGAGACCCAGTACTTC. Protein product: CASSSVGTTEETQYF.

The chain links TRBV18 to TRBJ2-7; 9 bases match TRBD2. Germline values: CDR1 KGHSH, CDR2 LQKENI. CDR3 length: 14 amino acids. J was trimmed by 3 bases and V by 3 bases; bases with no gene match: 3. The CDR3 DNA sequence: TGTGCCAGCTCACCGGGGACTAGCAGCTACGAGCAGTACTTC. As protein: CASSPGTSSYEQYF.

The rearrangement joins TRBV28 to TRBJ1-2; TRBD1 agrees at 10 bases. Trimming removed 4 bases from V and 7 bases from J; junction bases left unmatched: 6. CDR1 and CDR2 from the germline V gene are MDHEN and SYDVKM. This CDR3 has 14 amino acids. The CDR3 bases are TGTGCCAGCAGTTCCGGGACAGGGGTGGGTGGCTACACCTTC. Protein: CASSSGTGVGGYTF.

The chain combines TRBV6-5 with TRBJ2-3; 9 bases match TRBD2. The CDR3 runs to 15 residues. V was pared by 5 bases and J by 4 bases, with 7 bases of the junction left unmatched. Germline V gives CDR1 MNHEY, CDR2 SVGAGI. CDR3 in amino acids: CASSPSGLAPDTQYF. The CDR3 DNA reads as TGTGCCAGCAGTCCCTCGGGACTAGCCCCAGATACGCAGTATTTT.

The V gene is TRBV19, the J gene TRBJ1-5; perhaps TRBD1 as D (6 bases). The CDR3 runs to 12 residues. Per germline, CDR1 LNHDA and CDR2 SQIVND (reference sequence). V was shortened by 4 bases and J by 16 bases, with 17 bases between the two germline ends. The CDR3 loop reads CASSSGQPSLHF. The CDR3 nucleotides are TGTGCCAGTAGTAGCGGACAGCCCAGTTTACATTTT. The variable domain in full, with the rest retrieved from reference TRBV19 and TRBJ1-5, is DGGITQSPKYLFRKEGQNVTLSCEQNLNHDAMYWYRQDPGQGLRLIYYSQIVNDFQKGDIAEGYSVSREKKESFPLTVTSAQKNPTAFYLCASSSGQPSLHFGDGTRLSIL.

V is TRBV7-8 and J is TRBJ2-5, with 11 bases identical to TRBD2. CDR3 length equals 16 residues. Trimming at V came to 7 bases and at J to 2 bases, leaving 9 bases not matched to a gene. Looked up from germline, CDR1 is SGHVS and CDR2 is FQNEAQ. The CDR3 DNA reads TGTGCCAGCACCACATCCCGACTAGCGGGGCAAGAGACCCAGTACTTC. Encoded protein: CASTTSRLAGQETQYF.

V usage is TRBV4-1 and J usage is TRBJ2-7; 7 bases are shared with TRBD1. J was trimmed by 4 bases and V by 0 bases; bases with no gene match: 12. The germline V gene encodes CDR1 MGHRA and CDR2 YSYEKL. The CDR3 has 17 amino acids. The CDR3 is CASSQEALQGWRYEQYF. The CDR3 nucleotides are TGCGCCAGCAGCCAAGAGGCCCTACAGGGGTGGAGGTACGAGCAGTACTTC.

The chain is built from TRBV28 and TRBJ2-7; 8 bases agree with TRBD2. V trimming: 3 bases; J trimming: 7 bases; junction bases outside the gene matches: 11. Germline V CDR1 and CDR2: MDHEN, SYDVKM. The CDR3 has 15 residues. The CDR3 region has the DNA TGTGCCAGCAGTTTCTGGCCTAGCGGGTCTAGAGAGCAGTACTTC. This gives the protein CASSFWPSGSREQYF.

CDR3: CASSPDRGRTNYGYTF. CDR3 in DNA: TGTGCCAGCAGCCCCGACAGGGGGCGAACTAACTATGGCTACACCTTC. The chain recombines TRBV6-6 with TRBJ1-2; 10 nucleotides match TRBD1. Per the germline V gene, CDR1 is MNHNY and CDR2 is SVGAGI (reference sequence). This CDR3 comprises 16 residues. V lost 6 bases and J lost 0; bases outside the gene matches: 7.

CDR3: CASSVQGGRAGELFF. In DNA, the CDR3 is TGTGCCAGCAGTGTGCAGGGTGGAAGGGCCGGGGAGCTGTTTTTT. V gene TRBV28 combines with J gene TRBJ2-2; D might be TRBD1 (5 bases). Trimming left V 5 bases short and J 6 bases short, with 16 bases between. The germline V gene has CDR1 MDHEN and CDR2 SYDVKM. The CDR3 runs to 15 residues.

The rearrangement links TRBV5-1 to TRBJ2-3; 9 bases line up with TRBD2. The CDR3 totals 16 residues. Germline CDR1 is SGHRS and CDR2 is YFSETQ. V lost 2 bases to trimming and J lost 3 bases; unmatched junction nucleotides: 7. The CDR3: CASSLLSGSGTDTQYF. The CDR3 bases are TGCGCCAGCAGCTTACTTAGCGGGAGTGGAACAGATACGCAGTATTTT.

The rearrangement uses TRBV29-1 and TRBJ2-1; D perhaps matches TRBD2 (5 bases). The length of the CDR3 is 13 residues. The germline V gene encodes CDR1 SQVTM and CDR2 ANQGSEA. Deletions cut 1 base from V and 4 bases from J, with 8 bases between. For the CDR3, the DNA is TGCAGCGTTGAAGGGACTGAGTACAATGAGCAGTTCTTC. It specifies CSVEGTEYNEQFF.

V usage is TRBV6-6 and J usage is TRBJ2-5; a possible D gene is TRBD1 (5 bases). Germline V gene data show CDR1 as MNHNY and CDR2 as SVGAGI (reference sequence). V lost 0 bases, J lost 1 base, and 6 bases lay in between. The CDR3 runs to 14 residues. CDR3 protein: CASSYSQGQETQYF. As DNA, the CDR3 is TGTGCCAGCAGTTACTCCCAGGGCCAAGAGACCCAGTACTTC.

The chain couples TRBV9 to TRBJ2-1; 12 nucleotides line up with TRBD1. Per the germline V gene, CDR1 is SGDLS and CDR2 is YYNGEE. V gave up 3 bases and J gave up 3 bases; unmatched junction bases: 4. There are 16 residues in the CDR3. The CDR3, as DNA: TGTGCCAGCAGCGGGGGACAGGGGGCGAGCTACAATGAGCAGTTCTTC. Translating it yields CASSGGQGASYNEQFF.

This chain joins TRBV19 and TRBJ2-5; TRBD2 matches 10 bases. This CDR3 has 13 residues. The ends lost 6 bases at V and 4 bases at J; junction bases unmatched: 2. In germline, CDR1 is LNHDA, CDR2 SQIVND (reference sequence). CDR3: CASRLAGSETQYF. CDR3 sequence (DNA): TGTGCCAGTAGACTAGCGGGGTCAGAGACCCAGTACTTC.

The genes are TRBV5-6 and TRBJ2-7, with D possibly being TRBD2 (5 bases). Germline CDR1 reads SGHDT; CDR2 reads YYEEEE. V dropped 0 bases and J dropped 6 bases, with 10 bases sitting between them. CDR3 length equals 13 residues. CDR3 DNA sequence: TGTGCCAGCAGCTTGGAGGAGGCACTCGAGCAGTACTTC. Protein product: CASSLEEALEQYF.

The chain combines TRBV13 with TRBJ2-3; 8 positions agree with TRBD1. Germline V gives CDR1 PRHDT, CDR2 FYEKMQ (reference sequence). The CDR3 contains 14 residues. The V segment lost 3 bases and the J segment 3 bases; nucleotides outside the gene matches: 2. DNA for the CDR3: TGTGCCAGCAGCTTCCGGACAGGGACAGATACGCAGTATTTT. It specifies CASSFRTGTDTQYF.

V usage is TRBV5-1 and J usage is TRBJ2-1; maybe TRBD2 (5 bases). This CDR3 contains 13 residues. V shed 4 bases and J shed 8 bases, with 13 bases lying between them. CDR1 is SGHRS and CDR2 is YFSETQ in the germline V gene. CDR3 loop: CASSEYGSHEQFF. CDR3 nucleotide sequence: TGCGCCAGCAGCGAATATGGGAGCCATGAGCAGTTCTTC.

The genes are TRBV5-1 and TRBJ1-4; TRBD1 matches 11 bases. V shed 2 bases, J shed 8 bases, and the junction held 8 bases outside the gene matches. Germline CDR1 reads SGHRS; CDR2 reads YFSETQ. The CDR3 is made up of 16 amino acids. The CDR3 DNA reads TGCGCCAGCAGCTTACCTTCGGGACAGGGGGGCGAAAAACTGTTTTTT. Amino acid sequence: CASSLPSGQGGEKLFF.